Below, 32 T cell receptor beta chains from the same sample are listed, as sequenced in a study of blood T cell repertoires in COVID-19. Assay used: immunoSEQ multiplex PCR; TCRdb lists only in-frame clones, some missing. The sample includes fewer than 95,000 clones, 88% seen only once; the top ten take approximately 0.5%. The sequencing input was peripheral blood. The receptor source for this set is a man aged 55 to 70 with acute or convalescent COVID-19.

The chain recombines TRBV5-4 with TRBJ2-3, with 12 bases identical to TRBD2. Germline loops: CDR1 SGHNT, CDR2 YYREEE (reference sequence). The length of the CDR3 is 16 residues. The V gene end was trimmed by 4 bases and the J gene end by 2 bases; junction bases not matched to a gene: 5. CDR3 region: CASSPRTSGDTDTQYF. The CDR3 region has the DNA TGTGCCAGCAGCCCCCGGACTAGCGGGGACACAGATACGCAGTATTTT.

J is TRBJ1-6 and V is TRBV6-5; 7 bases fit TRBD1. CDR3 size: 14 residues. V was pared by 7 bases and J by 7 bases, with 7 bases of the junction left unmatched. Germline V lookup: CDR1 MNHEY, CDR2 SVGAGI. This chain's CDR3 is CASTRQGLNSPLHF. The DNA of the CDR3 is TGTGCCAGCACCAGACAGGGTTTAAATTCACCCCTCCACTTT.

The gene calls are TRBV28 and TRBJ1-4; D is possibly TRBD1 (5 bases). This CDR3 has 14 amino acids. Looked up from germline, CDR1 is MDHEN and CDR2 is SYDVKM. V dropped 6 bases and J dropped 7 bases, with 15 bases sitting between them. For the CDR3, the DNA is TGTGCCAGCAGCGTTGCGGGACCGAGTGAAAAACTGTTTTTT. Protein product: CASSVAGPSEKLFF.

This clone has just one count. V gene TRBV24-1 combines with J gene TRBJ2-7; 7 bases agree with TRBD1. Germline trimming cut 5 bases from V and 5 bases from J; bases unmatched to any gene: 8. This CDR3 has 14 residues. Looked up from germline, CDR1 is KGHDR and CDR2 is SFDVKD. The DNA for the CDR3 is TGTGCCACCAGTGCCCGACAGGGTCGCAACGAGCAGTACTTC. This encodes CATSARQGRNEQYF.

This chain uses TRBV7-9 with TRBJ2-5, with 9 bases aligning to TRBD2. CDR3 size: 16 residues. The junction had 12 bases not matched to a gene; V was cut back by 5 bases and J by 5 bases. Germline V lookup: CDR1 SEHNR, CDR2 FQNEAQ (reference sequence). The DNA of the CDR3 is TGTGCCAGCAGCCGGATAGCGGGAGCCGACGGGGAGACCCAGTACTTC. Its protein product is CASSRIAGADGETQYF.

V gene TRBV29-1 combines with J gene TRBJ1-1; no clear D gene. V lost 7 bases, J lost 1 base, and 10 bases lay in between. Germline V gene lookup returns CDR1 SQVTM and CDR2 ANQGSEA. The CDR3 has 12 residues. In DNA, the CDR3 is TGCAGCGGGTACAAGTCGAACACTGAAGCTTTCTTT. Amino acid sequence: CSGYKSNTEAFF.

The chain carries TRBV5-1 and TRBJ2-1; D perhaps matches TRBD2 (5 bases). The CDR3 covers 13 residues. Germline-derived CDR1 and CDR2 are SGHRS and YFSETQ. Trimming removed 3 bases at V and 5 bases at J, with 9 bases between. CDR3 protein: CASSWGADNEQFF. CDR3 sequence (DNA): TGCGCCAGCAGCTGGGGAGCGGACAATGAGCAGTTCTTC. Variable domain in full (rest from reference TRBV5-1 and TRBJ2-1): KAGVTQTPRYLIKTRGQQVTLSCSPISGHRSVSWYQQTPGQGLQFLFEYFSETQRNKGNFPGRFSGRQFSNSRSEMNVSTLELGDSALYLCASSWGADNEQFFGPGTRLTVL.

The chain links TRBV19 to TRBJ2-1; 12 nucleotides agree with TRBD2. The CDR3 has 16 residues. Germline CDR1 reads LNHDA; CDR2 reads SQIVND (reference sequence). V lost 11 bases to trimming and J lost 0 bases; unmatched junction nucleotides: 8. The CDR3 is CAGTPSGRASYNEQFF. In nucleotides, the CDR3 is TGTGCCGGTACCCCTAGCGGGAGGGCCTCCTACAATGAGCAGTTCTTC.

The chain joins TRBV11-2 to TRBJ1-5; the match to TRBD1 covers 7 bases. In germline, CDR1 is SGHAT, CDR2 FQNNGV. Unmatched junction bases numbered 6, after V lost 5 bases and J lost 2 bases. The CDR3 length is 15 residues. In DNA, the CDR3 is TGTGCCAGCAGCCGGGACAGCTTAGGCAATCAGCCCCAGCATTTT. Encoded protein: CASSRDSLGNQPQHF.

The V and J genes are TRBV28 and TRBJ2-1; 10 bases are a match to TRBD2. This CDR3 comprises 16 residues. V lost 2 bases and J lost 4; bases outside the gene matches: 5. The germline CDR1 and CDR2 sequences are MDHEN and SYDVKM. The CDR3 sequence: CASSLGFSGGYNEQFF. The CDR3, as DNA: TGTGCCAGCAGTTTAGGGTTTAGCGGGGGGTACAATGAGCAGTTCTTC.

The chain is built from TRBV5-4 and TRBJ1-2; 10 nucleotides align to TRBD1. This CDR3 comprises 15 residues. From germline, CDR1 is SGHNT and CDR2 YYREEE (reference sequence). V dropped 4 bases and J dropped 5; count of bases not matched to a gene: 8. The CDR3 region has the DNA TGTGCCAGCAGCGTGGGACAGGGGTTTGGGTATGGCTACACCTTC. Translating gives CASSVGQGFGYGYTF.

The chain recombines TRBV11-3 with TRBJ2-3; 10 bases are a match to TRBD2. Germline values: CDR1 SGHNT, CDR2 YENEEA. This CDR3 has 16 residues. Trimming took 5 bases from V and 6 from J; bases not matched to a gene: 11. The CDR3, as DNA: TGTGCCAGCAGCCCCGGGACTAGCGCCGAGCGGGATACGCAGTATTTT. It codes for CASSPGTSAERDTQYF.

The V and J genes are TRBV7-9 and TRBJ2-2; D ambiguous. V lost 1 base and J lost 4, with 4 bases in between. Germline assignment: CDR1 SEHNR and CDR2 FQNEAQ (reference sequence). This CDR3 has 13 amino acids. The CDR3 loop reads CASSLEATGELFF. The CDR3 DNA reads TGTGCCAGCAGCTTAGAAGCCACCGGGGAGCTGTTTTTT.

The chain uses TRBV29-1 and TRBJ2-7, with TRBD2 as a possible D gene (5 bases). The ends were cut back, 4 bases at V and 3 bases at J, with 10 bases in the middle. Germline V lookup: CDR1 SQVTM, CDR2 ANQGSEA. The CDR3 sequence is 12 residues long. The CDR3 loop is CSVGGLRYEQYF. The CDR3 nucleotides are TGCAGCGTTGGAGGACTGCGCTACGAGCAGTACTTC.

About this clone itself: Other DNA sequences within the sample encode an identical CDR3. CDR3 bases: TGTGCCAGTTCCCCGGGACAGGGCAATCAGCCCCAGCATTTT. This translates into CASSPGQGNQPQHF. The chain carries TRBV9 and TRBJ1-5; 8 nucleotides line up with TRBD1. Per germline, CDR1 SGDLS and CDR2 YYNGEE. V lost 8 bases to trimming and J lost 2 bases; unmatched junction nucleotides: 6. The CDR3 runs 14 residues.

The V call is TRBV5-4, the J call TRBJ2-3, with D possibly matching TRBD2 (6 bases). CDR1 is SGHNT and CDR2 is YYREEE in the germline V gene (reference sequence). Trimming left V 4 bases short and J 2 bases short, with 17 bases between. CDR3 length equals 16 residues. The CDR3 spells CASSPTSRDSTDTQYF. The CDR3 nucleotides read TGTGCCAGCAGCCCCACTAGCCGCGACTCCACAGATACGCAGTATTTT.

This chain connects TRBV5-1 to TRBJ2-1, with 8 bases aligning to TRBD2. The CDR3 consists of 14 residues. The V gene end was trimmed by 0 bases and the J gene end by 10 bases; junction bases not matched to a gene: 6. Germline assignment: CDR1 SGHRS and CDR2 YFSETQ. In nucleotides, the CDR3 is TGCGCCAGCAGCTTGGGGCTAGCGGGTCCAGAGCAGTTCTTC. Its protein product is CASSLGLAGPEQFF.

The table lists this clone with a count of one. This sequence joins TRBV5-1 and TRBJ1-2; D remains ambiguous. V was pared by 0 bases and J by 6 bases, with 9 bases between. In germline, CDR1 is SGHRS, CDR2 YFSETQ. The CDR3 runs 13 residues. The CDR3 sequence is CASSLAGYDGYTF. The CDR3 DNA follows: TGCGCCAGCAGCTTGGCGGGGTACGATGGCTACACCTTC.

The chain is built from TRBV27 and TRBJ1-5, with 7 positions matching TRBD1. With 6 bases clipped from V and 5 bases from J, the junction kept 10 bases outside the gene matches. The CDR3 sequence is 15 residues long. CDR1 is MNHEY, CDR2 SMNVEV, per germline (reference sequence). The CDR3 bases are TGTGCCAGCAGGCGATGGACAGGAGGGGATCAGCCCCAGCATTTT. As protein: CASRRWTGGDQPQHF.

Concerning this clone itself: Other nucleotide sequences from this sample produce the same CDR3. The chain couples TRBV10-3 to TRBJ1-4; no clear D gene. Germline values: CDR1 ENHRY, CDR2 SYGVKD. Trimming cost V 0 bases and J 4 bases, with 9 bases left between them. There are 15 residues in the CDR3. The CDR3 here is CAISESGRGNEKLFF. CDR3 DNA: TGTGCCATCAGTGAGTCGGGGAGAGGTAATGAAAAACTGTTTTTT.

This chain connects TRBV12-3 or TRBV12-4 to TRBJ1-1; D unresolved. V was cut by 6 bases and J by 3 bases, with 11 bases left in between. This CDR3 has 13 residues. The CDR3 protein is CASSIREDTEAFF. CDR3 sequence (DNA): TGTGCCAGCAGCATACGAGAGGACACTGAAGCTTTCTTT.

Written as DNA, the CDR3 is TGTGCCAGCAGTGAGAGGGACAATGCTTGGCAGCCCCAGCATTTT. It specifies CASSERDNAWQPQHF. J is TRBJ1-5 and V is TRBV6-1, with D tentatively TRBD1 (6 bases). CDR3 length: 15 amino acids. The ends were cut back, 3 bases at V and 7 bases at J, with 16 bases in the middle. Germline V CDR1 and CDR2: MNHNS, SASEGT.

The V call is TRBV5-6, the J call TRBJ2-5, with D unresolved. CDR3 size: 15 residues. In germline, CDR1 is SGHDT, CDR2 YYEEEE. Trimming took 2 bases from V and 2 from J, leaving 13 bases between them. The CDR3 nucleotides are TGTGCCAGCAGCTTCAGGTCGGCAGGACAAGAGACCCAGTACTTC. Translated, it gives CASSFRSAGQETQYF. The whole variable domain, remainder taken from reference TRBV5-6 and TRBJ2-5, is DAGVTQSPTHLIKTRGQQVTLRCSPKSGHDTVSWYQQALGQGPQFIFQYYEEEERQRGNFPDRFSGHQFPNYSSELNVNALLLGDSALYLCASSFRSAGQETQYFGPGTRLLVL.

The CDR3 nucleotides are TGTGCCAGCAGCTATCGATGGGGGGGAGATCAGCCCCAGCATTTT. Translated: CASSYRWGGDQPQHF. The chain employs TRBV7-2 and TRBJ1-5, with a tentative D call TRBD1 (5 bases). Trimming stripped 4 bases from V and 5 bases from J, with 15 bases between. Germline V gives CDR1 SGHTA, CDR2 FQGNSA. The CDR3 is 15 amino acids.

This clone was counted a single time. The chain has TRBV5-1 and TRBJ2-3; 8 nucleotides match TRBD2. The V gene's germline CDR1 is SGHRS and CDR2 YFSETQ. With 0 bases clipped from V and 2 bases from J, the junction kept 17 bases outside the gene matches. The CDR3 totals 20 residues. CDR3 sequence reads: CASSLESSGGGLPYTDTQYF. The CDR3, as DNA: TGCGCCAGCAGCTTGGAGTCCAGCGGGGGAGGGCTACCCTACACAGATACGCAGTATTTT.

The chain is built from TRBV19 and TRBJ1-1; 7 positions match TRBD1. Germline-derived CDR1 and CDR2 are LNHDA and SQIVND (reference sequence). The CDR3 has 15 residues. With V trimmed by 5 bases and J by 1 base, 7 bases remained unmatched. The CDR3 sequence: CASSVDRVRNTEAFF. The CDR3 DNA is TGTGCCAGTAGTGTTGACAGGGTCCGGAACACTGAAGCTTTCTTT.

This sequence joins TRBV14 and TRBJ2-3; 10 bases fit TRBD1. V lost 2 bases to trimming and J lost 6 bases; unmatched junction nucleotides: 8. The CDR3 covers 16 residues. CDR1 is SGHDN and CDR2 is FVKESK in the germline V gene. This chain's CDR3 is CASSQLTGGLTDTQYF. The CDR3 region has the DNA TGTGCCAGCAGCCAACTGACAGGGGGCTTAACGGATACGCAGTATTTT.

The V call is TRBV5-3, the J call TRBJ2-3; 12 bases are shared with TRBD2. TRBV5-3 is classed as an ORF, of uncertain function. The CDR3 spans 17 residues. V was pared by 1 base and J by 4 bases, with 7 bases of the junction left unmatched. CDR3 sequence (DNA): TGTGCCAGAAGCTTGACGCTAGCGGGGGGGCCCTCAGATACGCAGTATTTT. It specifies CARSLTLAGGPSDTQYF.

The chain links TRBV7-8 to TRBJ2-7, with 7 nucleotides matching TRBD1. Germline-derived CDR1 and CDR2 are SGHVS and FQNEAQ. The length of the CDR3 is 14 residues. V shed 5 bases and J 3 bases; nucleotides not matched to a gene: 7. The CDR3 region is CASSGPGQIYEQYF. The CDR3 DNA reads TGTGCCAGCAGCGGCCCGGGACAGATCTACGAGCAGTACTTC.

The genes are TRBV5-1 and TRBJ2-1; 13 bases map to TRBD2. Germline trimming cut 4 bases from V and 4 bases from J; bases unmatched to any gene: 8. The CDR3 length is 17 residues. CDR1 and CDR2 (germline): SGHRS, YFSETQ. This chain's CDR3 is CASSPRTSGSRYNEQFF. The CDR3 nucleotides read TGCGCCAGCAGCCCCCGGACTAGCGGGAGTAGGTACAATGAGCAGTTCTTC.

The rearrangement links TRBV13 to TRBJ2-3, with TRBD2 matching 16 bases. V was pared by 5 bases and J by 4 bases, with 3 bases of the junction left unmatched. Germline V lookup: CDR1 PRHDT, CDR2 FYEKMQ (reference sequence). This CDR3 has 16 amino acids. The chain's CDR3 is CASSPGTSGGADTQYF. Here the CDR3 DNA reads TGTGCCAGCAGCCCGGGGACTAGCGGGGGGGCAGATACGCAGTATTTT.

V and J are TRBV6-1 and TRBJ1-5; D is possibly TRBD1 (5 bases). CDR3 size: 14 residues. The germline V and J ends were trimmed by 3 bases and 7 bases, with 13 bases remaining between them. Germline V gene sequence: CDR1 MNHNS, CDR2 SASEGT. The CDR3 nucleotides are TGTGCCAGCAGTGATGAGTCAGGGAGGCAGCCCCAGCATTTT. Its protein is CASSDESGRQPQHF.